The 30 T cell receptor beta chains reported below all come from one sample, sequenced in a study of early T cells in non-severe SARS-CoV-2 infection. TCRdb reprocessed the 5' RACE reads with MiXCR, giving one entry per CDR3 protein. The table shows 25,000 to 35,000 distinct CDR3 sequences, with roughly 7.2% occurring only once. The sequencing input was whole blood. Receptors originate from an adult who was a healthcare worker with PCR-confirmed SARS-CoV-2 infection or an uninfected control (not recorded which).

This clonotype was recorded at least ten times. The rearrangement links TRBV19 to TRBJ1-5, with D unclear. Germline V gene data show CDR1 as LNHDA and CDR2 as SQIVND (reference sequence). The V gene lost 3 bases and the J gene lost 1 base, with 10 bases spanning the gap. The CDR3 totals 15 residues. CDR3 region: CASSIVGLSNQPQHF. The CDR3 DNA is TGTGCCAGTAGTATCGTCGGGTTGAGCAATCAGCCCCAGCATTTT. The whole variable domain, filled in from reference TRBV19 and TRBJ1-5, reads DGGITQSPKYLFRKEGQNVTLSCEQNLNHDAMYWYRQDPGQGLRLIYYSQIVNDFQKGDIAEGYSVSREKKESFPLTVTSAQKNPTAFYLCASSIVGLSNQPQHFGDGTRLSIL.

This clonotype was detected ten times or more. The V and J genes are TRBV18 and TRBJ2-3, with TRBD2 matching 10 bases. Germline V gene data show CDR1 as KGHSH and CDR2 as LQKENI. This CDR3 region has 17 residues. V shed 6 bases, J shed 5 bases, and the junction held 14 bases outside the gene matches. The CDR3 is CASSPPSGSGRGDTQYF. For the CDR3, the DNA is TGTGCCAGCTCCCCGCCTAGCGGGAGCGGGAGGGGAGATACGCAGTATTTT.

V usage is TRBV5-1 and J usage is TRBJ1-2, with 8 bases that match TRBD1. With 5 bases clipped from V and 8 bases from J, the junction kept 8 bases outside the gene matches. The CDR3 has 13 amino acids. The germline CDR1 and CDR2 sequences are SGHRS and YFSETQ. The CDR3 DNA follows: TGCGCCAGCAGTCGGGACAGGTTCTTGGGCTACACCTTC. Translating gives CASSRDRFLGYTF.

This clonotype was seen repeatedly, ten times or more. V and J are TRBV12-3 or TRBV12-4 and TRBJ1-2, with D uncertain. CDR3 length: 16 residues. The V gene lost 2 bases and the J gene lost 0 bases, with 13 bases spanning the gap. The CDR3 reads CASSLNGRGANYGYTF. CDR3 bases: TGTGCCAGCAGTTTAAATGGAAGAGGAGCTAACTATGGCTACACCTTC.

The genes are TRBV3-1 and TRBJ2-5; possible D gene TRBD2, 6 bases. Trimming stripped 4 bases from V and 7 bases from J, with 16 bases between. Germline CDR1 LGHDT, CDR2 YNNKEL (reference sequence). This CDR3 region has 14 residues. CDR3: CASSPTGREGTQYF. Here the CDR3 DNA reads TGTGCCAGCAGCCCGACCGGGAGAGAAGGGACCCAGTACTTC.

This clonotype was counted ten times or more. This chain uses TRBV29-1 with TRBJ2-7; 10 positions match TRBD1. Trimming took 7 bases from V and 6 from J; bases not matched to a gene: 12. The CDR3 is 14 amino acids. The V gene's germline CDR1 is SQVTM and CDR2 ANQGSEA. The chain's CDR3 is CSGTTGTGDSEQYF. CDR3 coding DNA: TGCAGCGGTACAACCGGGACAGGGGATTCCGAGCAGTACTTC.

This clonotype came up a few times. The chain carries TRBV7-2 and TRBJ2-5; TRBD2 aligns across 8 bases. There are 13 residues in the CDR3. V lost 3 bases, J lost 9 bases, and 6 bases stayed unmatched. The germline CDR1 and CDR2 sequences are SGHTA and FQGNSA. The CDR3 loop is CASSLGLVTAQYF. The CDR3 DNA reads TGTGCCAGCAGCTTGGGACTAGTGACGGCCCAGTACTTC.

The chain couples TRBV11-2 to TRBJ2-1, with D tentatively TRBD1 (5 bases). The CDR3 runs to 13 residues. V lost 5 bases, J lost 7 bases, and 12 bases lay in between. Germline values: CDR1 SGHAT, CDR2 FQNNGV. The DNA of the CDR3 is TGTGCCAGCAGCCCGCAGGGTAGGAATGAGCAGTTCTTC. Protein: CASSPQGRNEQFF.

This clonotype was counted many times. The rearrangement uses TRBV30 and TRBJ1-1; D remains unclear. The CDR3 has 13 amino acids. V was cut by 0 bases and J by 2 bases, with 7 bases left in between. Germline loops: CDR1 GTSNPN, CDR2 SVGIG (reference sequence). The CDR3: CAWSVGVNTEAFF. The CDR3 DNA sequence: TGTGCCTGGAGTGTGGGAGTAAACACTGAAGCTTTCTTT.

Ten or more counts support this clonotype. V is TRBV7-9 and J is TRBJ2-7, with D uncertain. Per germline, CDR1 SEHNR and CDR2 FQNEAQ (reference sequence). V was pared by 5 bases and J by 6 bases, with 11 bases between. This CDR3 is built from 12 residues. CDR3: CASSPKPGEQYF. CDR3 in DNA: TGTGCCAGCAGCCCCAAACCGGGCGAGCAGTACTTC.

The sample holds many counts of this clonotype. This chain links TRBV5-1 with TRBJ1-1; the match to TRBD1 covers 7 bases. This CDR3 region has 16 residues. Germline V lookup: CDR1 SGHRS, CDR2 YFSETQ. V dropped 0 bases and J dropped 4; count of bases not matched to a gene: 9. The CDR3 protein is CASSLVQGTWGTEAFF. CDR3 sequence (DNA): TGCGCCAGCAGCTTGGTACAGGGGACCTGGGGCACTGAAGCTTTCTTT.

This clonotype appeared many times. This chain connects TRBV27 to TRBJ2-1; the D gene is possibly TRBD2 (6 bases). This CDR3 is built from 16 residues. Germline-derived CDR1 and CDR2 are MNHEY and SMNVEV (reference sequence). The V and J ends lost 3 bases and 0 bases respectively, with 12 bases between them. Here the CDR3 reads CASSLSSGYSYNEQFF. In nucleotides, the CDR3 is TGTGCCAGCAGTTTGTCCAGCGGGTACTCCTACAATGAGCAGTTCTTC.

At least ten counts were recorded for this clonotype. CDR3 sequence reads: CARSFRGPNYGYTF. CDR3 DNA: TGTGCCAGAAGCTTCAGGGGCCCCAACTATGGCTACACCTTC. The V and J genes are TRBV5-3 and TRBJ1-2, with D perhaps matching TRBD1 (6 bases). TRBV5-3 is an open reading frame whose function is uncertain. The ends were cut back, 2 bases at V and 2 bases at J, with 10 bases in the middle. The CDR3 length is 14 residues.

This clonotype was counted ten times or more. The gene calls are TRBV7-9 and TRBJ2-1, with TRBD2 matching over 9 bases. Trimming at V came to 7 bases and at J to 8 bases, leaving 12 bases not matched to a gene. This CDR3 is built from 15 residues. The germline CDR1 and CDR2 sequences are SEHNR and FQNEAQ (reference sequence). The CDR3 DNA reads as TGTGCCAGCACCCATGGGGGCGGGAGGGCCTATGAGCAGTTCTTC. Amino acids: CASTHGGGRAYEQFF. Looking up the rest from reference TRBV7-9 and TRBJ2-1 gives the full variable domain: DTGVSQNPRHKITKRGQNVTFRCDPISEHNRLYWYRQTLGQGPEFLTYFQNEAQLEKSRLLSDRFSAERPKGSFSTLEIQRTEQGDSAMYLCASTHGGGRAYEQFFGPGTRLTVL.

This clonotype has a count of ten or more. The rearrangement uses TRBV20-1 and TRBJ1-1; TRBD1 agrees at 9 bases. Losses at the gene ends were 3 bases for V and 6 bases for J; bases not matched to a gene: 8. This CDR3 has 14 amino acids. Germline V gene lookup returns CDR1 DFQATT and CDR2 SNEGSKA (reference sequence). The CDR3 here is CSARAARQGAEAFF. The CDR3 DNA follows: TGCAGTGCTAGGGCCGCACGACAGGGGGCTGAAGCTTTCTTT.

The gene calls are TRBV20-1 and TRBJ1-1; D may be TRBD1 (6 bases). The V end was cut by 3 bases, the J end by 1 base, with 12 bases between. This CDR3 has 14 residues. The germline V gene encodes CDR1 DFQATT and CDR2 SNEGSKA (reference sequence). The CDR3 region has the DNA TGCAGTGCTAGGCTACAGACAGGGAACACTGAAGCTTTCTTT. Amino acids: CSARLQTGNTEAFF.

This clonotype was seen many times. The genes are TRBV30 and TRBJ2-1, with 8 bases fitting TRBD1. CDR1 is GTSNPN and CDR2 is SVGIG in the germline V gene (reference sequence). V was clipped by 4 bases and J by 6 bases; unmatched bases: 5. This CDR3 comprises 13 residues. CDR3 sequence (DNA): TGTGCCTGGAACGACAGGGGAGGCAATGAGCAGTTCTTC. Protein product: CAWNDRGGNEQFF.

This clonotype was counted at least ten times. The V gene is TRBV5-1, the J gene TRBJ2-1; 11 bases line up with TRBD2. This CDR3 spans 16 amino acids. CDR1 and CDR2 (germline): SGHRS, YFSETQ. J was trimmed by 5 bases and V by 0 bases; bases with no gene match: 4. CDR3 amino acids: CASSLVATSGNNEQFF. CDR3 nucleotide sequence: TGCGCCAGCAGCTTGGTGGCGACTAGCGGGAACAATGAGCAGTTCTTC.

There are many counts of this clonotype. V and J are TRBV20-1 and TRBJ2-3; D uncertain. CDR3 size: 16 residues. Per germline, CDR1 DFQATT and CDR2 SNEGSKA (reference sequence). Trimming removed 5 bases at V and 2 bases at J, with 20 bases between. CDR3: CSALKWAGPDTDTQYF. The CDR3 DNA reads as TGCAGTGCTCTGAAATGGGCCGGGCCTGACACAGATACGCAGTATTTT.

The genes are TRBV27 and TRBJ2-7, with 10 bases fitting TRBD1. The junction had 1 base not matched to a gene; V was cut back by 8 bases and J by 3 bases. This CDR3 region has 12 residues. The germline gives CDR1 MNHEY, CDR2 SMNVEV (reference sequence). The CDR3 DNA reads TGTGCCAGCCGGGACAGGGGCTACGAGCAGTACTTC. This translates into CASRDRGYEQYF.

This clonotype showed up many times. J is TRBJ1-2 and V is TRBV12-3 or TRBV12-4; no definite D call. Trimming left V 5 bases short and J 3 bases short, with 10 bases between. The CDR3 is 13 residues long. The CDR3 loop is CASSPSADYGYTF. The CDR3 DNA sequence: TGTGCCAGCAGTCCTTCGGCAGACTATGGCTACACCTTC.

The V and J genes are TRBV19 and TRBJ1-2; unclear D gene. The germline CDR1 and CDR2 sequences are LNHDA and SQIVND (reference sequence). V lost 3 bases and J 9 bases, leaving 20 bases between the germline ends. CDR3 length: 15 residues. The CDR3 spells CASSMTVAGGLSYTF. The CDR3 region has the DNA TGTGCCAGTAGTATGACGGTGGCAGGTGGTTTGAGCTACACCTTC.

This clonotype appeared many times. The chain employs TRBV19 and TRBJ1-1; 7 positions match TRBD1. With 5 bases clipped from V and 7 bases from J, the junction kept 7 bases outside the gene matches. The CDR3 has 13 amino acids. Germline assignment: CDR1 LNHDA and CDR2 SQIVND (reference sequence). CDR3 sequence reads: CASSLPDRLEAFF. CDR3 DNA: TGTGCCAGTAGTCTCCCGGACAGGCTTGAAGCTTTCTTT.

This clonotype showed up many times. The chain joins TRBV7-8 to TRBJ2-3, with no clear D. From germline, CDR1 is SGHVS and CDR2 FQNEAQ. The ends were cut back, 5 bases at V and 2 bases at J, with 8 bases in the middle. CDR3 length equals 13 residues. CDR3 residues: CASSVRYTDTQYF. The CDR3 DNA is TGTGCCAGCAGCGTTAGATACACAGATACGCAGTATTTT.

This clonotype showed up many times. This chain links TRBV5-1 with TRBJ2-7, with D possibly being TRBD2 (6 bases). CDR3 length: 14 amino acids. V was trimmed by 0 bases and J by 7 bases, leaving 14 bases between them. Germline V gene sequence: CDR1 SGHRS, CDR2 YFSETQ. The DNA of the CDR3 is TGCGCCAGCAGCTTGGGGACTACCCAGGAAGAGCAGTACTTC. Encoded protein: CASSLGTTQEEQYF. Variable domain in full (rest from reference TRBV5-1 and TRBJ2-7): KAGVTQTPRYLIKTRGQQVTLSCSPISGHRSVSWYQQTPGQGLQFLFEYFSETQRNKGNFPGRFSGRQFSNSRSEMNVSTLELGDSALYLCASSLGTTQEEQYFGPGTRLTVT.

The rearrangement uses TRBV9 and TRBJ2-7; 10 nucleotides match TRBD2. Per germline, CDR1 SGDLS and CDR2 YYNGEE. The CDR3 totals 15 residues. V lost 3 bases, J lost 3 bases, and 6 bases stayed unmatched. CDR3 DNA: TGTGCCAGCAGCGCCGGGACTAGCGCTAACTACGAGCAGTACTTC. As protein: CASSAGTSANYEQYF.

This clonotype was seen at least ten times. A read error may account for a junction end that differs from germline. This chain links TRBV7-7 with TRBJ2-3; D may be TRBD1 (5 bases). The CDR3 runs 13 residues. The V gene's germline CDR1 is SSHAT and CDR2 FNYEAQ (reference sequence). This CDR3 is CASSSGFTDTQYF. CDR3 sequence (DNA): TGTGCTAGCAGCTCAGGGTTCACAGATACGCAGTATTTT.

This clonotype was found many times. The V gene is TRBV6-2 or TRBV6-3, the J gene TRBJ2-7; possible D gene TRBD2, 5 bases. The CDR3 contains 17 residues. Trimming left V 0 bases short and J 1 base short, with 16 bases between. Germline assignment: CDR1 MNHEY and CDR2 SVGEGT. CDR3 region: CASSYSPDSQKSYEQYF. Written as DNA, the CDR3 is TGTGCCAGCAGTTACTCGCCGGACTCCCAGAAATCCTACGAGCAGTACTTC.

This clonotype was seen only a few times. The chain uses TRBV3-1 and TRBJ2-1; D gene unclear. Trimming cost V 0 bases and J 6 bases, with 12 bases left between them. This CDR3 region has 15 residues. Germline CDR1 LGHDT, CDR2 YNNKEL (reference sequence). CDR3 loop: CASSQEESGSNEQFF. CDR3 nucleotide sequence: TGTGCCAGCAGCCAAGAAGAATCAGGAAGCAATGAGCAGTTCTTC.

The chain links TRBV28 to TRBJ2-1; D ambiguous. V lost 6 bases and J 0 bases, leaving 9 bases between the germline ends. The germline V gene encodes CDR1 MDHEN and CDR2 SYDVKM. The CDR3 totals 14 residues. The CDR3 spells CASSPMPSYNEQFF. CDR3 in DNA: TGTGCCAGCAGCCCAATGCCCTCCTACAATGAGCAGTTCTTC.